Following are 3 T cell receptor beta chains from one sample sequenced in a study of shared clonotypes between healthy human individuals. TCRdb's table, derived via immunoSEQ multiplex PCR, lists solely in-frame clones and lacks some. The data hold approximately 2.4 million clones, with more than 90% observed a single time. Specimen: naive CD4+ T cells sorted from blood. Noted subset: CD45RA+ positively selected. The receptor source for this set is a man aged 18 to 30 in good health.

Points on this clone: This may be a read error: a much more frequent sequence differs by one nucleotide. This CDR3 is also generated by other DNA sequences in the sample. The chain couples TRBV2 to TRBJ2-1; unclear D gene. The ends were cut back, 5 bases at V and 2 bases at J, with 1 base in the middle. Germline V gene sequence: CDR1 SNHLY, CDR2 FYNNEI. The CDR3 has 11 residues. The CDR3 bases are TGTGCCAGCAGTCCCTACAATGAGCAGTTCTTC. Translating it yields CASSPYNEQFF.

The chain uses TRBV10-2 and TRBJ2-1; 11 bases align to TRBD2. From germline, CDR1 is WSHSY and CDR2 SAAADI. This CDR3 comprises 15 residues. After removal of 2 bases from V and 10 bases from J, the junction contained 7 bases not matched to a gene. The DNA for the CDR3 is TGCGCCAGCAGTGAGAGGCTAGCGGGAGGCGGCGAGCAGTTCTTC. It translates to CASSERLAGGGEQFF.

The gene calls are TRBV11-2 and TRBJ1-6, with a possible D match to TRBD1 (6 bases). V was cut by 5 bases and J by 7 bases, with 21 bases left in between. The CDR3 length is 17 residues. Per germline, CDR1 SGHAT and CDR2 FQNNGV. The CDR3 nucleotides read TGTGCCAGCAGCCCCAGGGGTTCGGCAGGGTGGAATTCACCCCTCCACTTT. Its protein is CASSPRGSAGWNSPLHF.